The 18 T cell receptor beta chains reported below all come from one sample, sequenced in a study of T cells in localized non-small cell lung cancer. Data came from immunoSEQ multiplex PCR; TCRdb stores just in-frame clones and leaves some out. Of 35,000 to 45,000 clones in the sample, 75% to 85% were seen once. The sample consisted of PBMCs, taken before any cancer treatment. The receptor source for this set is a woman aged 40-69 years with stage II squamous cell lung carcinoma.

This chain uses TRBV6-5 with TRBJ2-5; the match to TRBD2 covers 9 bases. This CDR3 comprises 14 residues. Germline loops: CDR1 MNHEY, CDR2 SVGAGI. V shed 8 bases and J 6 bases; nucleotides not matched to a gene: 10. CDR3 sequence: CASRVAGAAKTQYF. CDR3 DNA sequence: TGTGCCAGCCGAGTAGCGGGAGCCGCAAAGACCCAGTACTTC.

The gene calls are TRBV28 and TRBJ1-1; no firm D call. The CDR3 contains 13 residues. V shed 2 bases and J shed 2 bases, with 6 bases lying between them. Germline loops: CDR1 MDHEN, CDR2 SYDVKM. This chain's CDR3 is CASSLGQNTEAFF. In DNA form, the CDR3 reads TGTGCCAGCAGTTTAGGTCAAAACACTGAAGCTTTCTTT. Full variable domain (rest looked up from reference TRBV28 and TRBJ1-1): DVKVTQSSRYLVKRTGEKVFLECVQDMDHENMFWYRQDPGLGLRLIYFSYDVKMKEKGDIPEGYSVSREKKERFSLILESASTNQTSMYLCASSLGQNTEAFFGQGTRLTVV.

The V gene is TRBV18, the J gene TRBJ2-1; no definite D call. V dropped 3 bases and J dropped 5 bases, with 8 bases sitting between them. This CDR3 is built from 13 residues. The germline V gene has CDR1 KGHSH and CDR2 LQKENI. This CDR3 reads CASSPLTDNEQFF. CDR3 coding DNA: TGTGCCAGCTCACCCCTTACTGACAATGAGCAGTTCTTC.

The chain has TRBV5-1 and TRBJ2-1, with 14 bases fitting TRBD2. Germline trimming cut 3 bases from V and 4 bases from J; bases unmatched to any gene: 12. CDR1 and CDR2 from the germline V gene are SGHRS and YFSETQ. The CDR3 length is 19 residues. The CDR3 protein is CASSSPPGLAGEPYNEQFF. CDR3 in DNA: TGCGCCAGCAGCTCCCCCCCGGGACTAGCGGGAGAACCTTACAATGAGCAGTTCTTC.

This chain joins TRBV6-6 and TRBJ2-1, with TRBD2 matching over 14 bases. The CDR3 loop spans 16 amino acids. V lost 4 bases to trimming and J lost 10 bases; unmatched junction nucleotides: 9. CDR1 and CDR2 from the germline V gene are MNHNY and SVGAGI (reference sequence). CDR3 nucleotide sequence: TGTGCCAGCAGTTCCCCCGGGACTAGCGGGAGAAACGAGCAGTTCTTC. It yields the protein CASSSPGTSGRNEQFF.

The chain joins TRBV6-1 to TRBJ1-4; 8 nucleotides agree with TRBD1. The junction had 5 bases not matched to a gene; V was cut back by 3 bases and J by 8 bases. Germline CDR1 MNHNS, CDR2 SASEGT. The CDR3 has 14 residues. The CDR3, as DNA: TGTGCCAGCAGTGACAGGGGGCGATCGGAAAAACTGTTTTTT. It is translated as CASSDRGRSEKLFF.

J is TRBJ1-2 and V is TRBV7-2, with D hard to call. Germline-derived CDR1 and CDR2 are SGHTA and FQGNSA. V was shortened by 3 bases and J by 5 bases, with 10 bases between the two germline ends. The CDR3 loop spans 13 amino acids. The CDR3 DNA follows: TGTGCCAGCAGCTTGGGTACAGAGTATGGCTACACCTTC. This codes for CASSLGTEYGYTF.

V and J are TRBV7-9 and TRBJ1-4, with 8 bases identical to TRBD1. This CDR3 is built from 15 residues. With 5 bases clipped from V and 7 bases from J, the junction kept 9 bases outside the gene matches. Looked up from germline, CDR1 is SEHNR and CDR2 is FQNEAQ (reference sequence). CDR3 sequence reads: CASSDRTGSGEKLFF. CDR3 in DNA: TGTGCCAGCAGCGACCGGACAGGGTCTGGTGAAAAACTGTTTTTT. The full variable domain, rest sourced from reference TRBV7-9 and TRBJ1-4, is DTGVSQNPRHKITKRGQNVTFRCDPISEHNRLYWYRQTLGQGPEFLTYFQNEAQLEKSRLLSDRFSAERPKGSFSTLEIQRTEQGDSAMYLCASSDRTGSGEKLFFGSGTQLSVL.

The rearrangement links TRBV6-1 to TRBJ2-7, with TRBD1 as a possible D gene (5 bases). With 10 bases removed from V and 4 bases from J, the gap between germline ends came to 20 bases. CDR1 and CDR2 (germline): MNHNS, SASEGT. The CDR3 sequence is 14 residues long. This CDR3 reads CATKGSQLQYEQYV. CDR3 coding DNA: TGTGCCACCAAGGGGTCACAGCTTCAATACGAGCAGTACGTC.

This sequence joins TRBV6-5 and TRBJ2-7; TRBD1 aligns across 7 bases. CDR1 and CDR2 from the germline V gene are MNHEY and SVGAGI. The CDR3 is made up of 13 amino acids. Germline trimming cut 5 bases from V and 1 base from J; bases unmatched to any gene: 2. CDR3 amino acids: CASSRQGSYEQYF. The CDR3 nucleotides are TGTGCCAGCAGTCGACAGGGTTCCTACGAGCAGTACTTC.

The chain joins TRBV6-5 to TRBJ2-7; TRBD1 aligns across 7 bases. This CDR3 spans 13 amino acids. V lost 5 bases and J lost 3; bases outside the gene matches: 4. Germline V gene lookup returns CDR1 MNHEY and CDR2 SVGAGI. Here the CDR3 DNA reads TGTGCCAGCAGTCCGACAGGGTACTACGAGCAGTACTTC. As protein: CASSPTGYYEQYF.

This clone was seen only once. The V gene is TRBV18, the J gene TRBJ1-2; D is possibly TRBD1 (5 bases). This CDR3 spans 16 amino acids. Trimming took off 8 bases at V and 6 bases at J, with 25 bases between the two ends. Per the germline V gene, CDR1 is KGHSH and CDR2 is LQKENI. The DNA of the CDR3 is TGTGCCAGCACCAATAAAGTGGGGGGTGCAGTGGATGGCTACACCTTC. Encoded protein: CASTNKVGGAVDGYTF. Using reference TRBV18 and TRBJ1-2 for the parts outside the CDR3, the full variable domain is NAGVMQNPRHLVRRRGQEARLRCSPMKGHSHVYWYRQLPEEGLKFMVYLQKENIIDESGMPKERFSAEFPKEGPSILRIQQVVRGDSAAYFCASTNKVGGAVDGYTFGSGTRLTVV.

This chain links TRBV5-6 with TRBJ1-6, with a possible D match to TRBD1 (6 bases). This CDR3 is 16 amino acids long. The germline V gene has CDR1 SGHDT and CDR2 YYEEEE. The ends were cut back, 1 base at V and 8 bases at J, with 16 bases in the middle. Here the CDR3 DNA reads TGTGCCAGCAGCTTGAACCGGGACATAAGGTATTCACCCCTCCACTTT. Its translation: CASSLNRDIRYSPLHF. Together with reference TRBV5-6 and TRBJ1-6, the CDR3 gives the full variable domain: DAGVTQSPTHLIKTRGQQVTLRCSPKSGHDTVSWYQQALGQGPQFIFQYYEEEERQRGNFPDRFSGHQFPNYSSELNVNALLLGDSALYLCASSLNRDIRYSPLHFGNGTRLTVT.

This clone has more than one count but fewer than ten. The chain uses TRBV13 and TRBJ2-1, with D tentatively TRBD2 (6 bases). This CDR3 is 15 amino acids long. Germline CDR1 is PRHDT and CDR2 is FYEKMQ (reference sequence). Trimming took 5 bases from V and 1 from J, leaving 12 bases between them. The CDR3 here is CASSRLTSSYNEQFF. CDR3 DNA sequence: TGTGCCAGCAGCCGCCTGACTAGTTCCTACAATGAGCAGTTCTTC.

The rearrangement links TRBV25-1 to TRBJ2-1; weak D call: TRBD1 (6 bases). CDR3 length: 17 amino acids. Germline CDR1 is MGHDK and CDR2 is SYGVNS. Trimming pared 1 base from V and 7 bases from J, leaving 20 bases between. The CDR3 sequence is CASSESRGRGSRNEQFF. The CDR3 coding sequence is TGTGCCAGCAGTGAATCTCGGGGCAGGGGATCGCGAAATGAGCAGTTCTTC. The full variable domain, with the rest looked up from reference TRBV25-1 and TRBJ2-1, is EADIYQTPRYLVIGTGKKITLECSQTMGHDKMYWYQQDPGMELHLIHYSYGVNSTEKGDLSSESTVSRIRTEHFPLTLESARPSHTSQYLCASSESRGRGSRNEQFFGPGTRLTVL.

The V and J genes are TRBV29-1 and TRBJ1-1; D is possibly TRBD1 (5 bases). This CDR3 is built from 12 residues. With 3 bases removed from V and 8 bases from J, the gap between germline ends came to 13 bases. CDR1 and CDR2 (germline): SQVTM, ANQGSEA. The CDR3 region has the DNA TGCAGCGTTGAGCAGGGTCACGCCGAAGCTTTCTTT. This translates into CSVEQGHAEAFF.

The chain combines TRBV11-2 with TRBJ1-3; D uncertain. The V end lost 4 bases, the J end lost 0 bases, and 7 bases lay between the germline ends. The CDR3 runs to 14 residues. Germline V gives CDR1 SGHAT, CDR2 FQNNGV. The CDR3 DNA follows: TGTGCCAGCAGCTCGGTTGTCTCTGGAAACACCATATATTTT. Protein product: CASSSVVSGNTIYF.

The rearrangement joins TRBV9 to TRBJ2-5, with 9 positions matching TRBD1. The CDR3 sequence is 15 residues long. The germline CDR1 and CDR2 sequences are SGDLS and YYNGEE. The V and J ends lost 4 bases and 4 bases, in that order; junction bases with no gene match: 8. CDR3 amino acids: CASSPTGTGRETQYF. As DNA, the CDR3 is TGTGCCAGCAGCCCCACCGGGACAGGGCGAGAGACCCAGTACTTC.